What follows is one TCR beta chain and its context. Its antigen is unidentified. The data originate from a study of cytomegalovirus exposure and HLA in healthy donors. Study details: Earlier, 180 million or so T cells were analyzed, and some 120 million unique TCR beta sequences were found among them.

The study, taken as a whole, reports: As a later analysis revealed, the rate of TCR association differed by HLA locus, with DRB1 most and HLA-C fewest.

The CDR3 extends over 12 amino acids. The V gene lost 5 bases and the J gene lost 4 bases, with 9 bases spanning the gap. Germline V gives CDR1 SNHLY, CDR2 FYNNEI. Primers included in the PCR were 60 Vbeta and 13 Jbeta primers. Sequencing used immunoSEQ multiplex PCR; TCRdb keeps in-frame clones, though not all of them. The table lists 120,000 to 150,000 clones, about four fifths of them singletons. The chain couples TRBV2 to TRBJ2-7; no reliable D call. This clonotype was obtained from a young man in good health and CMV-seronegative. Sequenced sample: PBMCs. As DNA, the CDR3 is TGTGCCAGCAGTTACTTGATGTACGAGCAGTACTTC. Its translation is CASSYLMYEQYF. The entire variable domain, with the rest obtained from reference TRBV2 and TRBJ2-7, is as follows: EPEVTQTPSHQVTQMGQEVILRCVPISNHLYFYWYRQILGQKVEFLVSFYNNEISEKSEIFDDQFSVERPDGSNFTLKIRSTKLEDSAMYFCASSYLMYEQYFGPGTRLTVT.